This T cell receptor (beta chain) was recovered during a study of cytomegalovirus exposure and HLA in healthy donors. In the PCR, 60 Vbeta and 13 Jbeta primers were used. TCRdb keeps only in-frame clones here, not all; method: immunoSEQ multiplex PCR. Among approximately 190,000 clones listed, approximately 84% were seen once. Sequencing was carried out using PBMCs. This clonotype was sampled from a woman in her twenties or thirties in good health and CMV-seropositive.

The CDR3 loop is CASSPRQSPYGYTF. The CDR3 region has the DNA TGTGCCAGCTCACCGAGACAGAGTCCTTATGGCTACACCTTC. The V and J genes are TRBV18 and TRBJ1-2; the D gene is possibly TRBD1 (5 bases). CDR1 KGHSH and CDR2 LQKENI come from the germline V gene. The CDR3 runs 14 residues. The V end was cut by 3 bases, the J end by 5 bases, with 13 bases between.